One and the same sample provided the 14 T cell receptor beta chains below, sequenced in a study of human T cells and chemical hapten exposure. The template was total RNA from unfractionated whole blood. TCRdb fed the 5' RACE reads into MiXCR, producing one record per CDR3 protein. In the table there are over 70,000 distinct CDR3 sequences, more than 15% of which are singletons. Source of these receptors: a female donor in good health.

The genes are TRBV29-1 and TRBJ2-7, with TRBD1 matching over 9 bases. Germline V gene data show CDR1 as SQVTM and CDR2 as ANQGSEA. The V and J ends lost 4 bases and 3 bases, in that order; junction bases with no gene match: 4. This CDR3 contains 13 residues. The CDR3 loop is CSVVKDRGYEQYF. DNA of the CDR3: TGCAGCGTTGTAAAGGACAGGGGCTACGAGCAGTACTTC.

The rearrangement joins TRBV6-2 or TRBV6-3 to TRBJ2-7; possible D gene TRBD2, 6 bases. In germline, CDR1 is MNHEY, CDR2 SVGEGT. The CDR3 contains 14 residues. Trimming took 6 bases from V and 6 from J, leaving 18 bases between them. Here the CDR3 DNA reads TGTGCCAGCAGGAACGGTCGGTTGGGAGGCGAGCAGTACTTC. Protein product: CASRNGRLGGEQYF.

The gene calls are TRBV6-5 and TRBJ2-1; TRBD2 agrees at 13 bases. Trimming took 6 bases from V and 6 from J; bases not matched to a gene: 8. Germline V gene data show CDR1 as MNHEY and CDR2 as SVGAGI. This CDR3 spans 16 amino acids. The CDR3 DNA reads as TGTGCCAGCAGCAGACTAGCGGGGGGCCCTGGCAATGAGCAGTTCTTC. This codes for CASSRLAGGPGNEQFF.

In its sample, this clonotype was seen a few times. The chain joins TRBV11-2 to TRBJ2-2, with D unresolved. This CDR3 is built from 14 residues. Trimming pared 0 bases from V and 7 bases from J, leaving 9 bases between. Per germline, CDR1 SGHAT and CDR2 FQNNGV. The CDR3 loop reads CASSLEVLGGELFF. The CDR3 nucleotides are TGTGCCAGCAGCTTAGAGGTCCTCGGCGGGGAGCTGTTTTTT.

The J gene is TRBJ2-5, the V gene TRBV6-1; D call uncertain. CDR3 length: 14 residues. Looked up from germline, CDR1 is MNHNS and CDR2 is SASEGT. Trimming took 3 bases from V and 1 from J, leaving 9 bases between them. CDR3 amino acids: CASSDPIGQETQYF. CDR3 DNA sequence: TGTGCCAGCAGTGATCCGATAGGCCAAGAGACCCAGTACTTC.

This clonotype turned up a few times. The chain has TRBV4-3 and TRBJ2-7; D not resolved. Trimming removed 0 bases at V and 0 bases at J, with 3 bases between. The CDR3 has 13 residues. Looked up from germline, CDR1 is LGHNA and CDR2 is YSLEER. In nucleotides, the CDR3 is TGCGCCAGCAGCCAAGACAGCTCCTACGAGCAGTACTTC. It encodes CASSQDSSYEQYF.

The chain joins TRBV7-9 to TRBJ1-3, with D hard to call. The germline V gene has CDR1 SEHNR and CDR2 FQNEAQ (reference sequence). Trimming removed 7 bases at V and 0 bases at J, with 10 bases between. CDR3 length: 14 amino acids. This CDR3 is CASTRIDSGNTIYF. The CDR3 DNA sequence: TGTGCCAGCACAAGAATTGACTCTGGAAACACCATATATTTT.

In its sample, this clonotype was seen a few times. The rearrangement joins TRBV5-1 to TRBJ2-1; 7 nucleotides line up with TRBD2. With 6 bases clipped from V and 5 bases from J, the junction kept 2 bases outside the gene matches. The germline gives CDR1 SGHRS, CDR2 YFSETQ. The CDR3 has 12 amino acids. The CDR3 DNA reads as TGCGCCAGCAATCTAGCGGACAATGAGCAGTTCTTC. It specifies CASNLADNEQFF.

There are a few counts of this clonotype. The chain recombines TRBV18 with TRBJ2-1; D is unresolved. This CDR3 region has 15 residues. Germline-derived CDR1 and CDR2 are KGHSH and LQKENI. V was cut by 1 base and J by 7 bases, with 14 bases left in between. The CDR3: CASSPLSPPRNEQFF. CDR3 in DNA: TGTGCCAGCTCACCACTCTCTCCTCCCAGGAATGAGCAGTTCTTC.

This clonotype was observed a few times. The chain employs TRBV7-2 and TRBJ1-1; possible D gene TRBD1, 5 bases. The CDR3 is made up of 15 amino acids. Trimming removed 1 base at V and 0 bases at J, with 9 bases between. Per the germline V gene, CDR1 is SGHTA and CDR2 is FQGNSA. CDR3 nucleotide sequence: TGTGCCAGCAGCTTAGGACAGATAATGAACACTGAAGCTTTCTTT. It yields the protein CASSLGQIMNTEAFF.

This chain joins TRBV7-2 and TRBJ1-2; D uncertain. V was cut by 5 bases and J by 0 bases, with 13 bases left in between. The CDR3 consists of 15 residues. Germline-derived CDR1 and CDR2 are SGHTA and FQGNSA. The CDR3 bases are TGTGCCAGCAGCGGACGTGTTGGAGCTAACTATGGCTACACCTTC. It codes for CASSGRVGANYGYTF.

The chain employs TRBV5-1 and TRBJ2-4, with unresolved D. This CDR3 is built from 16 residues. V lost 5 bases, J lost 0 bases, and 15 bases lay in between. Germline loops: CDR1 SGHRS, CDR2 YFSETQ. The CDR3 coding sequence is TGCGCCAGCAGAGGTGGCTCGGATTTAGCCAAAAACATTCAGTACTTC. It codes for CASRGGSDLAKNIQYF.

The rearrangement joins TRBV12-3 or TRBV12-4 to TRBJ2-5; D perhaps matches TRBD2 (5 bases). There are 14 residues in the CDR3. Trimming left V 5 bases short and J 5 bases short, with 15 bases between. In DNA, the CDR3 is TGTGCCAGCAGTCCCCGGGGTCACCGGGAGACCCAGTACTTC. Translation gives CASSPRGHRETQYF.

CDR3 nucleotides: TGTGCCAGCGGAGACATGTACCAAGAGACCCAGTACTTC. Protein: CASGDMYQETQYF. The chain uses TRBV25-1 and TRBJ2-5; D uncertain. Germline lookup yields CDR1 MGHDK and CDR2 SYGVNS. The CDR3 extends over 13 amino acids. The ends were cut back, 8 bases at V and 0 bases at J, with 10 bases in the middle. Full variable domain (missing parts from reference TRBV25-1 and TRBJ2-5): EADIYQTPRYLVIGTGKKITLECSQTMGHDKMYWYQQDPGMELHLIHYSYGVNSTEKGDLSSESTVSRIRTEHFPLTLESARPSHTSQYLCASGDMYQETQYFGPGTRLLVL.